The 32 T cell receptor beta chains below were found in one sample sequenced in a study of cytomegalovirus exposure and HLA in healthy donors. The PCR was carried out with 60 Vbeta primers and 13 Jbeta primers. Sequencing used immunoSEQ multiplex PCR; TCRdb keeps in-frame clones, though not all of them. The sample carries around 230,000 clones, over 75% recorded once. The sample consisted of PBMCs. These receptors were obtained from a male donor in good health and CMV-seronegative.

V and J are TRBV7-3 and TRBJ1-3, with no clear D. CDR3 length: 15 amino acids. V was trimmed by 2 bases and J by 1 base, leaving 9 bases between them. The germline V gene has CDR1 SGHTA and CDR2 FQGTGA. The CDR3 loop reads CASSLSGGSGNTIYF. In DNA, the CDR3 is TGTGCCAGCAGCTTATCGGGAGGATCTGGAAACACCATATATTTT.

The rearrangement links TRBV9 to TRBJ1-2, with D possibly matching TRBD1 (5 bases). Trimming took 0 bases from V and 4 from J, leaving 10 bases between them. The CDR3 contains 14 residues. Germline CDR1 is SGDLS and CDR2 is YYNGEE. The chain's CDR3 is CASSVDQGSYGYTF. The CDR3 coding sequence is TGTGCCAGCAGCGTAGATCAGGGCTCCTATGGCTACACCTTC.

The gene calls are TRBV13 and TRBJ2-1, with D tentatively TRBD2 (5 bases). Germline V gene lookup returns CDR1 PRHDT and CDR2 FYEKMQ (reference sequence). The V gene lost 3 bases and the J gene lost 3 bases, with 12 bases spanning the gap. The CDR3 extends over 15 amino acids. The CDR3: CASSFYTRSYNEQFF. In DNA form, the CDR3 reads TGTGCCAGCAGCTTTTATACTAGGAGCTACAATGAGCAGTTCTTC.

The rearrangement uses TRBV5-4 and TRBJ1-2, with 8 bases fitting TRBD1. The CDR3 has 15 amino acids. Germline V gene lookup returns CDR1 SGHNT and CDR2 YYREEE (reference sequence). The junction had 9 bases not matched to a gene; V was cut back by 3 bases and J by 5 bases. The CDR3 DNA is TGTGCCAGCAGCTCGGGGACAGGAGATCGATATGGCTACACCTTC. It codes for CASSSGTGDRYGYTF.

The gene calls are TRBV7-3 and TRBJ2-5; 13 nucleotides match TRBD2. Germline CDR1 and CDR2: SGHTA and FQGTGA. The CDR3 has 16 residues. J lost 5 bases, V lost 5 bases, and 8 bases had no gene match. The CDR3 reads CASSNQWTSGGETQYF. The CDR3 bases are TGTGCCAGCAGCAACCAGTGGACTAGCGGGGGTGAGACCCAGTACTTC.

The rearrangement uses TRBV27 and TRBJ2-3; D unresolved. The CDR3 is 15 amino acids. Trimming removed 2 bases from V and 2 bases from J, with 11 bases in between. Germline loops: CDR1 MNHEY, CDR2 SMNVEV (reference sequence). The CDR3 bases are TGTGCCAGCAGTTTAATCCGGGTACCCACAGATACGCAGTATTTT. Protein product: CASSLIRVPTDTQYF.

The chain recombines TRBV7-2 with TRBJ1-2, with D hard to call. Looked up from germline, CDR1 is SGHTA and CDR2 is FQGNSA. V gave up 5 bases and J gave up 8 bases, with 15 bases separating them. The CDR3 has 13 amino acids. For the CDR3, the DNA is TGTGCCAGCAGCCGACGGGAGGAACGAGGCTACACCTTC. Translated, it gives CASSRREERGYTF.

This chain links TRBV2 with TRBJ2-2; maybe TRBD2 (6 bases). The V gene's germline CDR1 is SNHLY and CDR2 FYNNEI. Between the trimmed V and J ends, which lost 7 bases and 4 bases, there was a span of 10 bases. The CDR3 sequence is 13 residues long. The CDR3 DNA is TGTGCCAGCAAAGGGGAGGCCACCGGGGAGCTGTTTTTT. Protein: CASKGEATGELFF.

The V call is TRBV5-6, the J call TRBJ1-3; no firm D call. Between the trimmed V and J ends, which lost 2 bases and 0 bases, there was a span of 6 bases. The CDR3 contains 14 residues. CDR1 is SGHDT and CDR2 is YYEEEE in the germline V gene. CDR3 nucleotides: TGTGCCAGCAGCTTTACCTACTCTGGAAACACCATATATTTT. This encodes CASSFTYSGNTIYF.

The rearrangement joins TRBV5-1 to TRBJ1-6; TRBD1 might be the D (6 bases). CDR1 is SGHRS and CDR2 is YFSETQ in the germline V gene. The CDR3 spans 16 residues. Trimming took 5 bases from V and 0 from J, leaving 12 bases between them. The CDR3 spells CASRDRRSSYNSPLHF. CDR3 sequence (DNA): TGCGCCAGCAGAGACAGGAGGAGCTCCTATAATTCACCCCTCCACTTT.

The rearrangement links TRBV30 to TRBJ2-7; possibly TRBD1 for D (6 bases). Trimming shortened V by 3 bases and J by 5 bases, and 11 bases separated the two germline ends. Per germline, CDR1 GTSNPN and CDR2 SVGIG (reference sequence). The CDR3 has 12 amino acids. The CDR3 reads CAWSPQGDEQYF. Written as DNA, the CDR3 is TGTGCCTGGAGCCCACAGGGAGACGAGCAGTACTTC. The complete variable domain, with remaining parts taken from reference TRBV30 and TRBJ2-7, reads SQTIHQWPATLVQPVGSPLSLECTVEGTSNPNLYWYRQAAGRGLQLLFYSVGIGQISSEVPQNLSASRPQDRQFILSSKKLLLSDSGFYLCAWSPQGDEQYFGPGTRLTVT.

This chain joins TRBV5-3 and TRBJ2-3; 11 positions agree with TRBD1. TRBV5-3 is known as an ORF, though its function is uncertain. Losses at the gene ends were 4 bases for V and 2 bases for J; bases not matched to a gene: 12. This CDR3 has 18 residues. This chain's CDR3 is CARSADRGLGQATDTQYF. For the CDR3, the DNA is TGTGCCAGAAGCGCGGACAGGGGGCTGGGGCAGGCCACAGATACGCAGTATTTT.

The chain is built from TRBV28 and TRBJ2-5; 7 bases align to TRBD2. With V trimmed by 4 bases and J by 0 bases, 5 bases remained unmatched. The V gene's germline CDR1 is MDHEN and CDR2 SYDVKM. The CDR3 is 15 amino acids. The CDR3 bases are TGTGCCAGCAGTTCCCAGGGAGGGTACCAAGAGACCCAGTACTTC. Its translation is CASSSQGGYQETQYF. The whole variable domain, remainder taken from reference TRBV28 and TRBJ2-5, is DVKVTQSSRYLVKRTGEKVFLECVQDMDHENMFWYRQDPGLGLRLIYFSYDVKMKEKGDIPEGYSVSREKKERFSLILESASTNQTSMYLCASSSQGGYQETQYFGPGTRLLVL.

V is TRBV7-2 and J is TRBJ1-2, with D possibly being TRBD1 (5 bases). This CDR3 spans 15 amino acids. Per germline, CDR1 SGHTA and CDR2 FQGNSA. Trimming shortened V by 2 bases and J by 5 bases, and 15 bases separated the two germline ends. CDR3 DNA sequence: TGTGCCAGCAGCTTATCTACGGGGGAATCGTATGGCTACACCTTC. Translating it yields CASSLSTGESYGYTF. Looking up the rest from reference TRBV7-2 and TRBJ1-2 gives the full variable domain: GAGVSQSPSNKVTEKGKDVELRCDPISGHTALYWYRQSLGQGLEFLIYFQGNSAPDKSGLPSDRFSAERTGGSVSTLTIQRTQQEDSAVYLCASSLSTGESYGYTFGSGTRLTVV.

CDR3 sequence: CASSSPGLTYEQYF. CDR3 sequence (DNA): TGTGCCAGCAGCTCTCCGGGACTAACTTACGAGCAGTACTTC. The V call is TRBV7-2, the J call TRBJ2-7; 7 nucleotides line up with TRBD2. The germline V gene encodes CDR1 SGHTA and CDR2 FQGNSA. The length of the CDR3 is 14 residues. After removal of 4 bases from V and 4 bases from J, the junction contained 7 bases not matched to a gene.

This clone was found once. The chain is built from TRBV5-1 and TRBJ2-1; 8 bases map to TRBD2. After removal of 4 bases from V and 4 bases from J, the junction contained 7 bases not matched to a gene. Germline lookup yields CDR1 SGHRS and CDR2 YFSETQ. The CDR3 sequence is 15 residues long. The CDR3 region is CASSKSGSEYNEQFF. The CDR3 bases are TGCGCCAGCAGCAAGAGCGGGAGTGAGTACAATGAGCAGTTCTTC.

This clone was observed a handful of times. The chain combines TRBV5-1 with TRBJ2-5; no clear D gene. There are 12 residues in the CDR3. The V end was cut by 0 bases, the J end by 5 bases, with 5 bases between. Germline CDR1 reads SGHRS; CDR2 reads YFSETQ. The CDR3 DNA sequence: TGCGCCAGCAGCTTGGTCGGTGAGACCCAGTACTTC. Its protein is CASSLVGETQYF.

V and J are TRBV7-9 and TRBJ2-5, with D maybe TRBD2 (7 bases). The V end was cut by 2 bases, the J end by 5 bases, with 12 bases between. Looked up from germline, CDR1 is SEHNR and CDR2 is FQNEAQ (reference sequence). This CDR3 spans 14 amino acids. CDR3 residues: CASSLWGRGETQYF. The CDR3 DNA reads as TGTGCCAGCAGCTTATGGGGGCGGGGGGAGACCCAGTACTTC.

In DNA, the CDR3 is TGTGCCAGCAGCCAACTAAGACAGGCTAACTATGGCTACACCTTC. The encoded protein is CASSQLRQANYGYTF. The chain combines TRBV6-5 with TRBJ1-2, with D tentatively TRBD1 (6 bases). V lost 6 bases and J 0 bases, leaving 14 bases between the germline ends. The germline V gene encodes CDR1 MNHEY and CDR2 SVGAGI. This CDR3 spans 15 amino acids.

The chain has TRBV18 and TRBJ2-5; D is possibly TRBD1 (6 bases). V lost 3 bases to trimming and J lost 3 bases, with 11 bases between them. Germline V gene data show CDR1 as KGHSH and CDR2 as LQKENI. This CDR3 has 14 residues. CDR3 loop: CASSPSDRKETQYF. CDR3 coding DNA: TGTGCCAGCTCACCTTCCGACAGGAAAGAGACCCAGTACTTC.

The chain has TRBV4-1 and TRBJ2-2; TRBD1 might be the D (5 bases). Deletions cut 0 bases from V and 5 bases from J, with 13 bases between. Looked up from germline, CDR1 is MGHRA and CDR2 is YSYEKL. The CDR3 loop spans 16 amino acids. CDR3 nucleotide sequence: TGCGCCAGCAGCCAAGAAGCTATCAGGGCGACCGGGGAGCTGTTTTTT. Protein sequence: CASSQEAIRATGELFF.

This sequence joins TRBV5-5 and TRBJ2-1, with 8 positions matching TRBD2. Germline V gene data show CDR1 as SGHKS and CDR2 as YYEKEE (reference sequence). V was clipped by 4 bases and J by 4 bases; unmatched bases: 10. This CDR3 comprises 16 residues. CDR3 loop: CASSPGTSGDYNEQFF. The CDR3 DNA is TGTGCCAGCAGCCCCGGGACTAGTGGAGATTACAATGAGCAGTTCTTC.

The chain employs TRBV7-2 and TRBJ2-5, with 7 bases fitting TRBD2. This CDR3 has 16 residues. V shed 0 bases, J shed 4 bases, and the junction held 8 bases outside the gene matches. CDR1 is SGHTA and CDR2 is FQGNSA in the germline V gene. CDR3 nucleotide sequence: TGTGCCAGCAGCTTAGCTAGCGGGCGGGTGAGAGAGACCCAGTACTTC. Its translation is CASSLASGRVRETQYF.

This sequence joins TRBV7-3 and TRBJ1-1, with TRBD1 as a possible D gene (6 bases). The length of the CDR3 is 14 residues. The V and J ends lost 1 base and 3 bases respectively, with 9 bases between them. From germline, CDR1 is SGHTA and CDR2 FQGTGA. Written as DNA, the CDR3 is TGTGCCAGCAGCTTAAACAGGGCGCACACTGAAGCTTTCTTT. This encodes CASSLNRAHTEAFF.

V usage is TRBV11-3 and J usage is TRBJ2-3; D possibly corresponds to TRBD2 (7 bases). Trimming shortened V by 6 bases and J by 0 bases, and 16 bases separated the two germline ends. Germline V CDR1 and CDR2: SGHNT, YENEEA. The CDR3 length is 16 residues. CDR3 residues: CASRAWRGTSTDTQYF. The CDR3, as DNA: TGTGCCAGCAGGGCCTGGCGGGGGACAAGCACAGATACGCAGTATTTT.

CDR3 DNA: TGCGCCAGCAGCCAAGTCCTTTCTTCAGGGGCCAGGACTGAAGCTTTCTTT. This codes for CASSQVLSSGARTEAFF. This chain joins TRBV4-1 and TRBJ1-1, with a weak D call TRBD1 (6 bases). The germline gives CDR1 MGHRA, CDR2 YSYEKL. Trimming shortened V by 1 base and J by 5 bases, and 20 bases separated the two germline ends. The CDR3 consists of 17 residues.

The V call is TRBV4-2, the J call TRBJ1-2, with D perhaps TRBD1 (6 bases). The CDR3 is 18 residues long. Trimming took 1 base from V and 3 from J, leaving 21 bases between them. Germline V gene data show CDR1 as LGHNA and CDR2 as YNFKEQ. In DNA form, the CDR3 reads TGTGCCAGCAGCCAAGGTGGGACATGGACCTTTTCTGACTATGGCTACACCTTC. Translation: CASSQGGTWTFSDYGYTF.

The V and J genes are TRBV6-5 and TRBJ1-2, with 9 positions matching TRBD1. Germline-derived CDR1 and CDR2 are MNHEY and SVGAGI. Germline trimming cut 5 bases from V and 2 bases from J; bases unmatched to any gene: 6. This CDR3 region has 15 residues. CDR3 residues: CASSRDRAFNYGYTF. The CDR3 DNA is TGTGCCAGCAGTCGGGACAGGGCATTCAACTATGGCTACACCTTC.

As for this clone: A junction boundary mismatches the germline segment, possibly from a read error. This sequence joins TRBV27 and TRBJ1-2; D call uncertain. CDR3 size: 18 residues. CDR1 is MNHEY, CDR2 SMNVEV, per germline (reference sequence). The CDR3 sequence is CASSLSGRSPSDYYGCTF. The CDR3 DNA follows: TGTGCCAGCAGTTTATCGGGCCGGTCCCCATCGGACTACTATGGCTGCACCTTC.

This clone showed up just once. This rearrangement joins TRBV6-5 to TRBJ1-2, with 8 nucleotides matching TRBD1. The CDR3 runs to 13 residues. The V gene's germline CDR1 is MNHEY and CDR2 SVGAGI. J gave up 4 bases and V 4 bases, and 2 bases lay outside the gene matches. CDR3 region: CASSSGQAYGYTF. As DNA, the CDR3 is TGTGCCAGCAGTTCGGGACAGGCCTATGGCTACACCTTC.

This chain uses TRBV6-5 with TRBJ2-7, with 9 bases matching TRBD2. There are 14 residues in the CDR3. Trimming removed 6 bases from V and 2 bases from J; junction bases left unmatched: 5. The germline V gene encodes CDR1 MNHEY and CDR2 SVGAGI. DNA for the CDR3: TGTGCCAGCAGGAAAGCGGGGGGAACCTACGAGCAGTACTTC. This gives the protein CASRKAGGTYEQYF.

CDR3 sequence (DNA): TGTGCCTGGAGTGTACAAGGGGTCAGGGTAAGTGCTGAAGCTTTCTTT. Its protein is CAWSVQGVRVSAEAFF. The V gene is TRBV30, the J gene TRBJ1-1; D perhaps matches TRBD1 (5 bases). CDR1 and CDR2 from the germline V gene are GTSNPN and SVGIG (reference sequence). V lost 0 bases and J 6 bases, leaving 20 bases between the germline ends. CDR3 length equals 16 residues.